Reported below is one T cell receptor beta chain. These data come from a study of blood T cell repertoires in COVID-19. The CDR3 spans 15 residues. CDR1 and CDR2 from the germline V gene are MNHEY and SVGAGI. The ends were cut back, 4 bases at V and 1 base at J, with 13 bases in the middle. In the original processing: Reference gene primers were amplified, and this amplification served to estimate nucleated cell counts. TCRdb's table, derived via immunoSEQ multiplex PCR, lists solely in-frame clones and lacks some. That table supplies the V and J calls and clone size; D and trimming were determined from the DNA. The sample yields about 200,000 clones, approximately 86% seen once.

The clonotype comes from a man in his fifties or sixties with COVID-19, enrolled during active disease. The specimen was peripheral blood. This sequence joins TRBV6-5 and TRBJ1-1; D may be TRBD1 (5 bases). This CDR3 reads CASSSAGISNTEAFF. The CDR3 bases are TGTGCCAGCAGTTCCGCAGGGATCTCGAACACTGAAGCTTTCTTT.